This section outlines one T cell receptor beta chain sequence together with its context. The CDR3 covers 14 residues. The germline gives CDR1 SGHVS, CDR2 FQNEAQ. V lost 1 base and J 11 bases, leaving 17 bases between the germline ends. The data stem from a study of blood T cell repertoires in COVID-19. About the study: Collection of acute and convalescent COVID-19 samples took place in the United States, Italy and Spain. T cells, B-cell-depleted T cells, or PBMCs supplied cDNA or gDNA.

In the authors' methods: Estimation of nucleated cell counts was performed using reference gene primer amplification. Using immunoSEQ multiplex PCR, the repertoire was profiled, and TCRdb retains in-frame clones only, with some absent. That table furnishes V, J and clone size, whereas the DNA furnished D and trimming. The data show approximately 30,000 clones, less than 80% seen once. The specimen sequenced was peripheral blood. The chain employs TRBV7-8 and TRBJ1-1, with D unresolved. The clonotype comes from a man between 65 and 85 years old with acute or convalescent COVID-19. The CDR3 DNA reads as TGTGCCAGCAGCTTAGGAAGTCGGGATGTTGATGCTTTCTTT. Translating it yields CASSLGSRDVDAFF.